This TCR beta chain derives from a study of blood T cells in healthy people across ages. Then a second PCR, running roughly 7 to 11 cycles, was carried out with a sample-barcoded 5' primer and a J-beta primer mix. MiXCR, run by TCRdb on the 5' RACE reads, gives a single entry per CDR3 protein. The sample records approximately 940,000 distinct CDR3 sequences, about 48% being singletons. Germline-derived CDR1 and CDR2 are KGHDR and SFDVKD. The V end lost 0 bases, the J end lost 11 bases, and 15 bases lay between the germline ends. The CDR3 is 14 amino acids. This clonotype was seen repeatedly, ten times or more.

The TCR comes from a man aged 25 to 40 in good health. The chain has TRBV24-1 and TRBJ2-5, with D uncertain. The specimen sequenced was blood. This chain's CDR3 is CATSDLGSNNEQYF. CDR3 nucleotides: TGTGCCACCAGTGATTTGGGAAGCAACAATGAGCAGTACTTC.